These T cell receptor beta chains were read from a single sample in a study of T cell responses to AZD1222 COVID-19 vaccine. This table comes from immunoSEQ multiplex PCR, and its TCRdb copy is limited to in-frame clones, with some not included. Seen here are approximately 140,000 clones, about 91% observed once, and the top ten hold roughly 16%. Material: peripheral blood, obtained on day 0 of AZD1222 vaccination. The receptor source for this set is an adult in good health. Each CDR3 is given without its conserved first and last residue.

j_gene | v_gene | CDR3aa
TRBJ1-5 | TRBV3-1/TRBV3-2 | AIPTGEGNQPQH
TRBJ1-2 | TRBV25-1 | ASSEWGREVDGYT
TRBJ1-5 | TRBV7-2 | ASSLYRTDRPQH
TRBJ2-4 | TRBV15 | ATSRDLRLAKNIQY
TRBJ1-4 | TRBV19 | ATQDGGTNEKLF
TRBJ2-3 | TRBV29-1 | SVDLGTGGWIDTQY
TRBJ2-4 | TRBV2 | ASGSRTGAKSAAKNIQY
TRBJ2-5 | TRBV14 | ASSPLYQETQY
TRBJ2-3 | TRBV5-4 | ASTLDRGRSTDTQY
TRBJ1-1 | TRBV2 | ATGNTEAF
TRBJ2-4 | TRBV19 | ASSIVTSGGRRNIQY
TRBJ1-2 | TRBV5-6 | ASSLGEVYGYT
TRBJ1-1 | TRBV28 | ASSDAGTGAPEAF
TRBJ1-2 | TRBV30 | AWSGQGYGYT
TRBJ2-7 | TRBV4-2 | ASSLRDEQY
TRBJ1-6 | TRBV18 | ASSRDNRDSYYNSPLH
TRBJ1-6 | TRBV5-1 | ASSLASGGRNSPLH
TRBJ1-5 | TRBV19 | ASSGLVGQGDQPQH
TRBJ1-1 | TRBV7-2 | ASSPRLLGSTEAF